A selection of T cell receptor beta chains follows, all from one sample in a study of T-cell memory formation after mild COVID-19. TCRdb analysed the 5' RACE reads with MiXCR anew, one entry per CDR3 protein. Of 150,000 to 200,000 distinct CDR3 sequences in the sample, about 15% are singletons; the top ten hold roughly 15%. The source material was PBMCs or a T cell subset sorted from them (not recorded which). The receptors shown here come from an adult woman who had mild COVID-19 (a few samples of this study predate the infection). Cell type and time point are not known. Both conserved end residues are part of each CDR3. A D gene is named only where the DNA matches it firmly. Only some rows state a clone size, as once, few, many or a class for expanded clones.

J,size,D,length,V,DNA,CDR3
TRBJ2-1,medium-sized,NA,14,TRBV7-8,TGTGCCAGCAGCTTAGGACTAGGTGGGAATGAGCAGTTCTTC,CASSLGLGGNEQFF
TRBJ2-2,NA,TRBD2,16,TRBV12-3/TRBV12-4,TGTGCCAGCAGTTCGGGACTAGCGGGAAACACCGGGGAGCTGTTTTTT,CASSSGLAGNTGELFF
TRBJ2-3,NA,TRBD1,14,TRBV7-9,TGTGCCAGCAGCTCTCCGACAGGGACAGATACGCAGTATTTT,CASSSPTGTDTQYF
TRBJ2-2,many,NA,15,TRBV7-2,TGTGCCAGCAGCTTTCAGAGATCGAACACCGGGGAGCTGTTTTTT,CASSFQRSNTGELFF
TRBJ1-1,NA,NA,14,TRBV7-2,TGTGCCAGCAGCTTAGCAGGCCCCGGAGGGCAAGCTTTCTTT,CASSLAGPGGQAFF
TRBJ2-3,NA,TRBD2,13,TRBV7-9,TGTGCCTCGGAACTAGCGGACACAGATACGCAGTATTTT,CASELADTDTQYF
TRBJ1-2,NA,NA,8,TRBV2,TGTGCAGTATATGGCTACACCTTC,CAVYGYTF
TRBJ2-5,few,TRBD2,13,TRBV27,TGTGCCAGCAGTTTTAGCGGGGGAAACCCACAGTACTTC,CASSFSGGNPQYF
TRBJ1-1,few,TRBD1,14,TRBV6-5,TGTGCCAGCATTGATTCCGGGACAGTCACTGAAGCTTTCTTT,CASIDSGTVTEAFF
TRBJ2-7,NA,NA,14,TRBV7-6,TGTGCCAGCAGCCCACCGGGACTCTCCTACGAGCAGTACTTC,CASSPPGLSYEQYF
TRBJ2-1,NA,TRBD2,17,TRBV7-9,TGTGCCAGCAGCTTAGGTCGGCAGCGGGACTACTACAATGAGCAGTTCTTC,CASSLGRQRDYYNEQFF
TRBJ2-5,few,NA,15,TRBV6-5,TGTGCCAGCAGTCTTACCACTAGCCACCAGGAGACCCAGTACTTC,CASSLTTSHQETQYF
TRBJ1-2,NA,NA,14,TRBV18,TGTGCCAGCTCACCACCGATCCGGACGGACGGCTACACCTTC,CASSPPIRTDGYTF
TRBJ2-3,many,TRBD2,18,TRBV2,TGTGCCAGCGTAGGACTAGCGGGAGGGCCCCCCCTCACAGATACGCAGTATTTT,CASVGLAGGPPLTDTQYF
TRBJ2-6,many,NA,16,TRBV5-1,TGCGCCAGCAGCTTGGACGGCAACTCTGGGGCCAACGTCCTGACTTTC,CASSLDGNSGANVLTF
TRBJ1-5,NA,NA,15,TRBV9,TGTGCCAGCAGCGTAGGTGGAAATAGCAATCAGCCCCAGCATTTT,CASSVGGNSNQPQHF
TRBJ1-5,NA,TRBD1,16,TRBV6-2/TRBV6-3,TGTGCCAGCAGACTCGACTCGGGACAGGGCGGACAGCCCCAGCATTTT,CASRLDSGQGGQPQHF
TRBJ1-1,NA,TRBD1,16,TRBV7-6,TGTGCCAGCAGCGCTCAGGGGGCATTAGGGAACACTGAAGCTTTCTTT,CASSAQGALGNTEAFF
TRBJ1-1,few,TRBD1,15,TRBV12-3/TRBV12-4,TGTGCCAGCACCCGAACCGGGACAGGGTGGACTGAAGCTTTCTTT,CASTRTGTGWTEAFF
TRBJ2-5,NA,NA,12,TRBV20-1,TGCAGTGCTTTTCTACTTAAGGAGACCCAGTACTTC,CSAFLLKETQYF
TRBJ2-1,NA,NA,15,TRBV4-2,TGTGCCAGCAGCCAAGACGTTCTCTCCTACAATGAGCAGTTCTTC,CASSQDVLSYNEQFF
TRBJ1-2,NA,TRBD1,14,TRBV12-3/TRBV12-4,TGTGCCAGCAGTTTAGACAGGGGTAATGGTGGCTACACCTTC,CASSLDRGNGGYTF
TRBJ2-2,few,TRBD1,15,TRBV6-5,TGTGCCAGCAGATACTCTCGACAGGGGGCCGGGGAGCTGTTTTTT,CASRYSRQGAGELFF
TRBJ2-7,many,NA,11,TRBV25-1,TGTGCCAGCACTGGGGGCTACGAGCAGTACTTC,CASTGGYEQYF
TRBJ1-1,NA,TRBD1,13,TRBV19,TGTGCCAGTAACGACAGGGGGATCACTGAAGCTTTCTTT,CASNDRGITEAFF
TRBJ1-1,NA,NA,15,TRBV7-2,TGTGCCAGCAGCTTAACGCGGAGGGTGAACACTGAAGCTTTCTTT,CASSLTRRVNTEAFF
TRBJ2-3,few,NA,16,TRBV6-5,TGTGCCAGCAGTTACTCGATTAGCAGGTTTACAGATACGCAGTATTTT,CASSYSISRFTDTQYF
TRBJ2-6,NA,NA,18,TRBV12-3/TRBV12-4,TGTGCCAGCAGTCTAACCCCGGTCGTTAGCTCTGGGGCCAACGTCCTGACTTTC,CASSLTPVVSSGANVLTF
TRBJ2-7,few,NA,13,TRBV19,TGTGCCAGTAGTATGGGGGCTAGCGGCGAGCAGTACTTC,CASSMGASGEQYF
TRBJ2-5,NA,TRBD2,16,TRBV15,TGTGCCACCAGCAGAGTCGCGGGAGGGCCTCAAGAGACCCAGTACTTC,CATSRVAGGPQETQYF
TRBJ1-1,NA,NA,15,TRBV5-1,TGCGCCAGCAGCTTGTTAGCAGGGGAGGGCACTGAAGCTTTCTTT,CASSLLAGEGTEAFF
TRBJ2-3,NA,NA,13,TRBV7-9,TGTGCCAGCAGCTTAGGGGTGATCGCTACGCAGTATTTT,CASSLGVIATQYF
TRBJ2-7,NA,TRBD1,14,TRBV5-1,TGCGCCAGCAGCCCGGGACAGGGTGACTACGAGCAGTACTTC,CASSPGQGDYEQYF
TRBJ2-7,few,TRBD1,14,TRBV3-1,TGTGCCAGCAGCCAAGCGACAGGGGTCCGGGAGCAGTACTTC,CASSQATGVREQYF
TRBJ2-1,NA,NA,17,TRBV21-1,TGTGCCAGCAGCACCAGACTAGCGGGAGTCCCAATTGATGAGCAGTTCTTC,CASSTRLAGVPIDEQFF
TRBJ2-5,once,TRBD2,14,TRBV20-1,TGCAGTGCTAGCGAGCGGGGGGCTCAAGAGACCCAGTACTTC,CSASERGAQETQYF
TRBJ2-7,few,NA,13,TRBV7-9,TGTGCCAGCAGTCCCAGGGGGGGGGACGAGCAGTACTTC,CASSPRGGDEQYF
TRBJ2-1,few,NA,14,TRBV12-3/TRBV12-4,TGTGCCAGCAGTTTCAGGGCCCGGGAGAATGAGCAGTTCTTC,CASSFRARENEQFF
TRBJ2-1,NA,TRBD2,11,TRBV2,TGTGCCAGCAGTGGGGGCGGGAGTGAATTCTTC,CASSGGGSEFF
TRBJ1-2,NA,NA,14,TRBV4-3,TGCGCCAGCAGCCAAGATCTGACGGAAGGGGGCTACACCTTC,CASSQDLTEGGYTF
TRBJ2-5,many,TRBD1,16,TRBV5-1,TGCGCCAGCAGCCTGGGCCTCCGGGACAGAGAAGAGACCCAGTACTTC,CASSLGLRDREETQYF
TRBJ2-6,NA,NA,17,TRBV5-1,TGCGCCAGCAGCTTACAGGGACCCCTCTCTGGGGCCAACGTCCTGACTTTC,CASSLQGPLSGANVLTF
TRBJ2-2,many,TRBD2,18,TRBV12-3/TRBV12-4,TGTGCCAGCAGTCACCCCGGCGGGGGTCCTACCAACACCGGGGAGCTGTTTTTT,CASSHPGGGPTNTGELFF
TRBJ2-1,few,TRBD1,15,TRBV10-3,TGTGCCATCAGTGAGGTGGGGACAGGGGACAATGAGCAGTTCTTC,CAISEVGTGDNEQFF
TRBJ1-2,NA,NA,15,TRBV19,TGTGCCAGTAGGTCTCAGGGAGAGAGTGGCTATGGCTACACCTTC,CASRSQGESGYGYTF